The 25 T cell receptor beta chains below come from one sample, sequenced in a study of identical twins (dated by TCRdb to 2015 to 2016). The library was prepared using 5' RACE. Sequencer: Illumina HiSeq 2000. The public reads were quality trimmed at Q25 with fastp and then assembled into clones with MiXCR by TCRdb, keeping productive beta chains. Entries are consolidated by CDR3 protein sequence, retaining the most common genes and DNA. Across this sample there are 1.5 million to 2 million distinct CDR3 sequences, with more than 30% seen only once. Around 0.25% of the sample belongs to the ten largest clones. The sequenced material came from cord blood. Receptor source: a newborn girl in good health.

This clonotype has a handful of counts. The chain is built from TRBV30 and TRBJ2-1; a possible D gene is TRBD1 (5 bases). CDR3 length equals 11 residues. CDR1 and CDR2 (germline): GTSNPN, SVGIG (reference sequence). The germline V and J ends were trimmed by 1 base and 7 bases, with 5 bases remaining between them. The CDR3 DNA reads TGTGCCTGGAGTGGACAGAATGAGCAGTTCTTC. As protein: CAWSGQNEQFF.

This clonotype appeared once. CDR3 sequence reads: CASSLFVSGKEQYF. The CDR3 nucleotides are TGTGCCAGCAGTTTATTTGTCTCGGGGAAGGAGCAGTACTTC. The V and J genes are TRBV27 and TRBJ2-7; possibly TRBD2 for D (5 bases). The germline V and J ends were trimmed by 1 base and 7 bases, with 14 bases remaining between them. The CDR3 loop spans 14 amino acids. Looked up from germline, CDR1 is MNHEY and CDR2 is SMNVEV (reference sequence).

Concerning this clonotype itself: The CDR3 carries no conserved terminal phenylalanine or tryptophan, so it likely arises from a read error. The rearrangement uses TRBV6-1 and TRBJ1-5, with a possible D match to TRBD1 (5 bases). This CDR3 region has 17 residues. Germline V CDR1 and CDR2: MNHNS, SASEGT. Trimming pared 3 bases from V and 1 base from J, leaving 16 bases between. The DNA for the CDR3 is TGTGCCAGCAGTGACGAGGGGACTGAGGGGAGCAATCAGCCCCAGCATGTT. Amino acids: CASSDEGTEGSNQPQHV.

V usage is TRBV7-9 and J usage is TRBJ2-2; D may be TRBD2 (5 bases). The CDR3 loop spans 16 amino acids. Between the trimmed V and J ends, which lost 2 bases and 5 bases, there was a span of 15 bases. Germline V gives CDR1 SEHNR, CDR2 FQNEAQ (reference sequence). The CDR3 reads CASSLISGVRTGELFF. The CDR3 DNA reads as TGTGCCAGCAGCTTAATTTCCGGGGTTCGGACCGGGGAGCTGTTTTTT. Filled out from reference TRBV7-9 and TRBJ2-2, the complete variable domain reads DTGVSQNPRHKITKRGQNVTFRCDPISEHNRLYWYRQTLGQGPEFLTYFQNEAQLEKSRLLSDRFSAERPKGSFSTLEIQRTEQGDSAMYLCASSLISGVRTGELFFGEGSRLTVL.

The rearrangement uses TRBV20-1 and TRBJ2-7, with a tentative D call TRBD1 (5 bases). The V gene lost 5 bases and the J gene lost 2 bases, with 13 bases spanning the gap. Germline V CDR1 and CDR2: DFQATT, SNEGSKA (reference sequence). The CDR3 has 13 amino acids. This CDR3 reads CSALPTVAYEQYF. In DNA, the CDR3 is TGCAGTGCTTTACCGACAGTGGCCTACGAGCAGTACTTC.

This clonotype was detected only a few times. The chain couples TRBV27 to TRBJ2-7, with TRBD1 identical over 7 bases. V dropped 5 bases and J dropped 2; count of bases not matched to a gene: 9. CDR1 is MNHEY and CDR2 is SMNVEV in the germline V gene (reference sequence). The CDR3 has 15 amino acids. The CDR3 spells CASSRQPGQPYEQYF. DNA of the CDR3: TGTGCCAGCAGTCGCCAACCGGGACAGCCCTACGAGCAGTACTTC.

This clonotype was seen a few times. The V call is TRBV3-1, the J call TRBJ1-1, with D unclear. Trimming took 3 bases from V and 1 from J, leaving 3 bases between them. The CDR3 totals 12 residues. Germline CDR1 and CDR2: LGHDT and YNNKEL (reference sequence). DNA of the CDR3: TGTGCCAGCAGCCATTCGAACACTGAAGCTTTCTTT. It translates to CASSHSNTEAFF.

The chain is built from TRBV6-1 and TRBJ2-7; 7 bases are shared with TRBD1. The J call may not be correct, given that the DNA end is closer to TRBJ2-5. Germline CDR1 and CDR2: MNHNS and SASEGT. The CDR3 is made up of 14 amino acids. CDR3 sequence reads: CASRTQGEGETQYF. As DNA, the CDR3 is TGTGCCAGCAGAACGCAGGGGGAAGGAGAGACCCAGTACTTC.

V is TRBV6-1 and J is TRBJ1-1; TRBD1 aligns across 7 bases. CDR1 and CDR2 from the germline V gene are MNHNS and SASEGT. There are 18 residues in the CDR3. The J segment lost 0 bases and the V segment lost 0 bases, leaving 10 bases of the junction unmatched. The CDR3 coding sequence is TGTGCCAGCAGTGAAGCGCATAACAGGGGCGCCATGAACACTGAAGCTTTCTTT. Its translation is CASSEAHNRGAMNTEAFF.

The sample holds one count of this clonotype. The chain employs TRBV6-6 and TRBJ1-1; the D is unclear. The CDR3 has 13 amino acids. Per the germline V gene, CDR1 is MNHNY and CDR2 is SVGAGI (reference sequence). With 5 bases removed from V and 11 bases from J, the gap between germline ends came to 18 bases. The CDR3 sequence is CASSTSGFSRAFF. DNA of the CDR3: TGTGCCAGCAGTACCTCAGGTTTCTCGCGGGCTTTCTTT.

The chain carries TRBV21-1 and TRBJ2-2. TRBV21-1 counts as a pseudogene. The CDR3 runs to 17 residues. CDR3 in DNA: TGTGCCAGCAGCAAAGCGCTTGGCCGCCCCTACACCGGGGAGCTGTTTTTT. Protein sequence: CASSKALGRPYTGELFF.

The chain employs TRBV7-2 and TRBJ2-4, with a tentative D call TRBD2 (5 bases). The DNA matches TRBJ2-7 better at its end, which makes the J call doubtful. This CDR3 spans 14 amino acids. Per germline, CDR1 SGHTA and CDR2 FQGNSA. The CDR3 loop reads CASSLGAAAYEQYF. The CDR3 DNA follows: TGTGCCAGCAGCTTAGGGGCAGCGGCCTACGAGCAGTACTTC.

This sequence joins TRBV10-3 and TRBJ1-4; D ambiguous. The CDR3 totals 12 residues. Germline V CDR1 and CDR2: ENHRY, SYGVKD. The ends were cut back, 5 bases at V and 8 bases at J, with 9 bases in the middle. The CDR3 loop reads CAISMVEEKLFF. CDR3 bases: TGTGCCATCAGTATGGTGGAGGAAAAACTGTTTTTT.

The sample holds many counts of this clonotype. The CDR3, as DNA: TGTGCCACCAGTGATAGTAGCCTAATATTCAATGAGCAGTTCTTC. Protein product: CATSDSSLIFNEQFF. The chain has TRBV24-1 and TRBJ2-1, with no clear D. This CDR3 spans 15 amino acids. CDR1 is KGHDR and CDR2 is SFDVKD in the germline V gene. Deletions cut 3 bases from V and 6 bases from J, with 14 bases between.

The chain is built from TRBV6-1 and TRBJ2-3, with 8 nucleotides matching TRBD1. The CDR3 runs 16 residues. Losses at the gene ends were 5 bases for V and 4 bases for J; bases not matched to a gene: 11. CDR1 MNHNS and CDR2 SASEGT come from the germline V gene. CDR3 nucleotides: TGTGCCAGCAGTCCACAGGGGGGTCTTAGCGCAGATACGCAGTATTTT. This translates into CASSPQGGLSADTQYF.

There are a few counts of this clonotype. The genes are TRBV29-1 and TRBJ1-1; 8 nucleotides agree with TRBD1. CDR1 and CDR2 from the germline V gene are SQVTM and ANQGSEA. The CDR3 contains 15 residues. J lost 1 base, V lost 1 base, and 5 bases had no gene match. The CDR3 DNA reads as TGCAGCGTTGAAGGGGACAGGAGGGGGAACACTGAAGCTTTCTTT. This gives the protein CSVEGDRRGNTEAFF.

This clonotype was seen just once. Mismatch with germline at one junction end may stem from a read error. V gene TRBV2 combines with J gene TRBJ2-1; D perhaps matches TRBD2 (7 bases). The CDR3 runs to 16 residues. Germline assignment: CDR1 SNHLY and CDR2 FYNNEI. CDR3 amino acids: CASPKGGSGVYNEQSF. The CDR3, as DNA: TGTGCCAGCCCGAAGGGGGGCAGCGGGGTTTACAATGAGCAGTCCTTC.

This clonotype was detected only a few times. This chain connects TRBV4-1 to TRBJ1-2; 7 positions agree with TRBD1. Germline V gene lookup returns CDR1 MGHRA and CDR2 YSYEKL. The CDR3 has 15 amino acids. V gave up 5 bases and J gave up 0 bases; unmatched junction bases: 6. The chain's CDR3 is CASSYPGTANYGYTF. CDR3 in DNA: TGCGCCAGCAGCTATCCCGGGACAGCTAACTATGGCTACACCTTC.

CDR3 sequence reads: CASSPGPDISYNEQFF. The CDR3 nucleotides are TGTGCCAGCAGCCCTGGACCGGATATCTCCTACAATGAGCAGTTCTTC. The chain recombines TRBV5-4 with TRBJ2-1; D unclear. The CDR3 is made up of 16 amino acids. Germline V gene sequence: CDR1 SGHNT, CDR2 YYREEE (reference sequence). V gave up 4 bases and J gave up 0 bases, with 14 bases separating them. Full variable domain (outside the CDR3, taken from reference TRBV5-4 and TRBJ2-1): ETGVTQSPTHLIKTRGQQVTLRCSSQSGHNTVSWYQQALGQGPQFIFQYYREEENGRGNFPPRFSGLQFPNYSSELNVNALELDDSALYLCASSPGPDISYNEQFFGPGTRLTVL.

Concerning this clonotype: One end of the junction does not line up with germline, which may come from a read error. The chain uses TRBV27 and TRBJ1-1; the D is unclear. CDR1 and CDR2 from the germline V gene are MNHEY and SMNVEV (reference sequence). CDR3 length: 16 amino acids. The CDR3 DNA is TGTGTCAGCAGTTTATCTCCCCATAAGAGGGTCACTGAAGCTTTCTTT. As protein: CVSSLSPHKRVTEAFF.

This clonotype was seen only once. This chain joins TRBV18 and TRBJ2-1; 7 bases agree with TRBD2. After removal of 2 bases from V and 14 bases from J, the junction contained 9 bases not matched to a gene. Germline CDR1 KGHSH, CDR2 LQKENI. CDR3 length: 13 residues. CDR3 sequence reads: CASSPKEVTSKFF. In DNA form, the CDR3 reads TGTGCCAGCTCACCAAAGGAGGTGACTAGCAAGTTCTTC.

This clonotype was detected a few times. The chain is built from TRBV6-2 or TRBV6-3 and TRBJ2-7; no clear D. Germline-derived CDR1 and CDR2 are MNHEY and SVGEGT. Trimming pared 6 bases from V and 5 bases from J, leaving 20 bases between. The CDR3 is made up of 15 amino acids. CDR3 loop: CASSRGSSSRHEQYF. CDR3 bases: TGTGCCAGCAGCCGAGGTAGTTCAAGTCGCCACGAGCAGTACTTC.

The chain recombines TRBV6-1 with TRBJ2-2; no reliable D call. V was trimmed by 6 bases and J by 4 bases, leaving 9 bases between them. Germline V gene data show CDR1 as MNHNS and CDR2 as SASEGT. The CDR3 consists of 13 residues. CDR3 DNA sequence: TGTGCCAGCAGCCTCTATGTCACCGGGGAGCTGTTTTTT. Translation: CASSLYVTGELFF.

This clonotype was observed a handful of times. The chain combines TRBV7-2 with TRBJ2-1; possibly TRBD2 for D (5 bases). The ends were cut back, 0 bases at V and 7 bases at J, with 10 bases in the middle. Germline CDR1 SGHTA, CDR2 FQGNSA. There are 14 residues in the CDR3. CDR3 nucleotides: TGTGCCAGCAGCTTAGCACAGACTACTAATGAGCAGTTCTTC. It codes for CASSLAQTTNEQFF.

The chain recombines TRBV29-1 with TRBJ2-4, with D perhaps TRBD1 (5 bases). V lost 4 bases and J 0 bases, leaving 13 bases between the germline ends. The germline CDR1 and CDR2 sequences are SQVTM and ANQGSEA. This CDR3 comprises 15 residues. CDR3 sequence (DNA): TGCAGCGTTGTGTCCGACAGAGTAGCCAAAAACATTCAGTACTTC. Its translation: CSVVSDRVAKNIQYF.